This T cell receptor (beta chain) appears in the sequencing data of a study of blood T cell repertoires in COVID-19. Trimming removed 2 bases from V and 2 bases from J, with 10 bases in between. CDR1 WSHSY and CDR2 SAAADI come from the germline V gene. The CDR3 extends over 14 amino acids. The repertoire was sequenced with immunoSEQ multiplex PCR; TCRdb's copy has only in-frame clones and lacks some. Among a few hundred thousand clones listed, around 90% were seen once. The V and J genes are TRBV10-2 and TRBJ2-7, with D possibly matching TRBD1 (5 bases). The clonotype comes from a man aged 45-65 years with acute or convalescent COVID-19. Sequenced material: peripheral blood. This chain's CDR3 is CASSEMDTPYEQYF. The CDR3, as DNA: TGCGCCAGCAGTGAGATGGACACGCCCTACGAGCAGTACTTC.